The 22 T cell receptor beta chains given below trace back to one sample, sequenced in a study of tumor-infiltrating lymphocytes in primary liver carcinoma. Germline DNA was extracted too, while blood RNA derived from unsorted whole blood. TCR beta cDNA was made from roughly 450 ng total RNA with a constant-region primer. Generation of the TCR beta libraries relied on three nested multiplex PCR rounds using slightly modified ARM-PCR. Running ten to eleven cycles apiece, the first two PCR rounds relied on TRBV1-TRBV30 forward primers together with a C-beta reverse primer. Each CDR3 protein gets one entry after TCRdb re-called the multiplex PCR reads with MiXCR. The sample comprises about 320,000 distinct CDR3 sequences, 50% to 70% of which are singletons, and around 9.5% rests with the top ten. The material sequenced was peripheral blood. Source of these receptors: a man in his forties or fifties with primary liver carcinoma and hepatitis B virus infection.

This clonotype has just one count. CDR3 amino acids: CASNPAGGSYNEQFF. As DNA, the CDR3 is TGTGCCAGCAACCCAGCGGGAGGATCCTACAATGAGCAGTTCTTC. V and J are TRBV11-1 and TRBJ2-1; 9 nucleotides align to TRBD2. The CDR3 covers 15 residues. Germline V CDR1 and CDR2: SGHAT, FQDESV (reference sequence). V lost 7 bases and J lost 1; bases outside the gene matches: 5.

Remarks on this clonotype: A much more abundant neighbour one base away suggests this may be a read error. In DNA, the CDR3 is TGTGCCAGGAGGACAGGGAATAGGGGCTACACCTTC. This gives the protein CARRTGNRGYTF. The rearrangement joins TRBV6-1 to TRBJ1-2; 8 bases fit TRBD1. Trimming at V came to 9 bases and at J to 8 bases, leaving 8 bases not matched to a gene. The CDR3 has 12 residues. Germline loops: CDR1 MNHNS, CDR2 SASEGT.

The gene calls are TRBV24-1 and TRBJ2-1; TRBD2 matches at 7 bases. The length of the CDR3 is 15 residues. The germline V gene encodes CDR1 KGHDR and CDR2 SFDVKD. After removal of 4 bases from V and 4 bases from J, the junction contained 6 bases not matched to a gene. The DNA of the CDR3 is TGTGCCACCAGTGACCCCAGCGGGGATTACAATGAGCAGTTCTTC. Residues: CATSDPSGDYNEQFF.

Concerning this clonotype: A much more abundant neighbour one base away suggests this may be a read error. The chain couples TRBV6-1 to TRBJ1-2; no firm D call. Per germline, CDR1 MNHNS and CDR2 SASEGT. The CDR3 is made up of 12 amino acids. V lost 7 bases, J lost 2 bases, and 8 bases lay in between. The CDR3 DNA is TGTGCCAGCATGTTGGGGAACTATGGCTACACCTTC. As protein: CASMLGNYGYTF.

About this clonotype itself: A much larger clone differs from this one at a single base, so this may be a read error. This chain joins TRBV29-1 and TRBJ1-4, with 7 nucleotides matching TRBD1. Trimming took 8 bases from V and 8 from J; bases not matched to a gene: 11. The CDR3 has 13 residues. Germline assignment: CDR1 SQVTM and CDR2 ANQGSEA. The CDR3 DNA follows: TGCAGCCTCGTCGACAGGGTGGGGGAAAAACTGTTTTTT. Protein product: CSLVDRVGEKLFF.

In regard to this clonotype: This may be a read error: a much more frequent sequence differs by one nucleotide. The rearrangement uses TRBV6-5 and TRBJ1-2; D not certain. This CDR3 is 14 amino acids long. Germline V gives CDR1 MNHEY, CDR2 SVGAGI. V was pared by 8 bases and J by 4 bases, with 17 bases between. The CDR3 sequence: CASGSRVRSYGYTF. CDR3 nucleotide sequence: TGTGCCAGCGGGTCCCGGGTCCGGTCCTATGGCTACACCTTC.

As for this clonotype: Given a much more abundant clone one base away, this may be a read error. The chain links TRBV12-3 or TRBV12-4 to TRBJ1-5, with 11 bases that match TRBD1. The CDR3 has 15 amino acids. V lost 7 bases, J lost 6 bases, and 8 bases stayed unmatched. The CDR3 protein is CASMPGQGAGQPQHF. The CDR3 nucleotides are TGTGCCAGCATGCCCGGACAGGGGGCGGGTCAGCCCCAGCATTTT.

On this clonotype itself: One end of the junction is discordant with germline, which a read error may explain. The J gene is TRBJ2-5, the V gene TRBV11-3; 10 nucleotides match TRBD2. The CDR3 has 15 amino acids. The V gene's germline CDR1 is SGHNT and CDR2 YENEEA. CDR3 loop: CVSTDGLADQETQYF. The CDR3 DNA sequence: TGCGTCAGCACCGACGGACTAGCGGATCAAGAGACCCAGTACTTC. Full variable domain (outside the CDR3, taken from reference TRBV11-3 and TRBJ2-5): EAGVVQSPRYKIIEKKQPVAFWCNPISGHNTLYWYLQNLGQGPELLIRYENEEAVDDSQLPKDRFSAERLKGVDSTLKIQPAELGDSAVYLCVSTDGLADQETQYFGPGTRLLVL.

For this clonotype: This may arise from a read error, as a much more abundant clone is one base away. V and J are TRBV5-5 and TRBJ2-1; the D is unclear. V lost 3 bases and J lost 0, with 10 bases in between. Looked up from germline, CDR1 is SGHKS and CDR2 is YYEKEE (reference sequence). CDR3 length: 15 amino acids. The CDR3 sequence: CASSSAFSSYNEQFF. CDR3 DNA sequence: TGTGCCAGCAGCTCGGCCTTCAGCTCCTACAATGAGCAGTTCTTC.

Note on this clonotype: Its ends do not fully match the called genes, so a read error is possible. This chain connects TRBV11-2 to TRBJ1-1; D unresolved. The CDR3 has 14 amino acids. Germline CDR1 is SGHAT and CDR2 is FQNNGV. As DNA, the CDR3 is TGTGCCAGCAGCATAGATCGGAGCGCCAGTGAAGCTTTCTTT. Protein sequence: CASSIDRSASEAFF.

This clonotype appeared once. The CDR3 carries no conserved terminal phenylalanine or tryptophan, so it likely arises from a read error. This rearrangement joins TRBV11-2 to TRBJ2-3; possibly TRBD1 or TRBD2 for D (6 bases each). Germline assignment: CDR1 SGHAT and CDR2 FQNNGV. The V end was cut by 5 bases, the J end by 4 bases, with 13 bases between. The CDR3 is made up of 14 amino acids. CDR3 coding DNA: TGTGCCAGCAGCCCCCTAGGGGGGCCAGATACGCAGTATCTT. This sequence encodes CASSPLGGPDTQYL.

This chain joins TRBV6-2 or TRBV6-3 and TRBJ2-1; D call uncertain. Per germline, CDR1 MNHEY and CDR2 SVGEGT. There are 14 residues in the CDR3. Between the trimmed V and J ends, which lost 4 bases and 0 bases, there was a span of 7 bases. The CDR3, as DNA: TGTGCCAGCAGTTTGGGGTTCTCCTACAATGAGCAGTTCTTC. This sequence encodes CASSLGFSYNEQFF.

The chain employs TRBV11-1 and TRBJ1-1; D gene unclear. Trimming shortened V by 8 bases and J by 0 bases, and 7 bases separated the two germline ends. CDR1 is SGHAT, CDR2 FQDESV, per germline (reference sequence). The CDR3 is made up of 12 amino acids. CDR3 in amino acids: CASRQVNTEAFF. CDR3 nucleotide sequence: TGTGCCAGCCGCCAGGTGAACACTGAAGCTTTCTTT.

Regarding this clonotype: A single base separates this from a much larger clone, so it may be a read error. The chain combines TRBV6-1 with TRBJ2-1; TRBD2 agrees at 7 bases. Unmatched junction bases numbered 5, after V lost 1 base and J lost 5 bases. CDR1 is MNHNS and CDR2 is SASEGT in the germline V gene. This CDR3 has 15 residues. The CDR3 loop reads CASSEGLAVHNEQFF. The CDR3 bases are TGTGCCAGCAGTGAAGGGCTAGCGGTTCACAATGAGCAGTTCTTC.

Points on this clonotype: A clone one base away is much larger, so this may be a read error. The chain links TRBV11-2 to TRBJ1-3; tentative D call: TRBD1 (5 bases). V lost 5 bases to trimming and J lost 0 bases, with 11 bases between them. Germline V gene lookup returns CDR1 SGHAT and CDR2 FQNNGV. The CDR3 sequence is 15 residues long. The CDR3 sequence is CASSLGLPSGNTIYF. In DNA, the CDR3 is TGTGCCAGCAGCCTGGGACTGCCCTCTGGAAACACCATATATTTT.

Of note for this clonotype: The junction and the germline gene differ at one end; a read error may be behind it. J is TRBJ1-5 and V is TRBV7-9; D remains unclear. This CDR3 region has 17 residues. From germline, CDR1 is SEHNR and CDR2 FQNEAQ (reference sequence). CDR3 in DNA: TGTGTCAGCAGCTTAGGTTCAGGAGGGATCGGCGATCAGCTCCAGCATTTT. It codes for CVSSLGSGGIGDQLQHF.

Points on this clonotype: Since a much larger clone is just one base distant, this may be a read error. The chain carries TRBV6-5 and TRBJ2-7, with TRBD1 identical over 8 bases. The DNA matches TRBJ2-1 better at its end, which makes the J call doubtful. This CDR3 has 12 residues. Germline values: CDR1 MNHEY, CDR2 SVGAGI. In nucleotides, the CDR3 is TGTGCCACCGGACAGGGAGGTCACGAGCAGTTCTTC. It encodes CATGQGGHEQFF.

This clonotype came up many times. The chain carries TRBV6-2 or TRBV6-3 and TRBJ2-2; D is uncertain. This CDR3 is 13 amino acids long. The germline V gene encodes CDR1 MNHEY and CDR2 SVGEGT. The V end was cut by 5 bases, the J end by 11 bases, with 15 bases between. The CDR3 DNA sequence: TGTGCCAGCAGTCCCAGCGCAGGTCGCGAGCTGTTTTTT. Protein product: CASSPSAGRELFF.

The CDR3 nucleotides are TGCAGTGCCTCAGCCTCTGGGGCCAACGTCCTGACTTTC. As protein: CSASASGANVLTF. The chain has TRBV29-1 and TRBJ2-6, with D unclear. The V gene's germline CDR1 is SQVTM and CDR2 ANQGSEA. This CDR3 comprises 13 residues.

V and J are TRBV28 and TRBJ1-5, with D tentatively TRBD1 (6 bases). The V end lost 8 bases, the J end lost 0 bases, and 26 bases lay between the germline ends. CDR1 MDHEN and CDR2 SYDVKM come from the germline V gene. The CDR3 has 19 amino acids. The DNA of the CDR3 is TGTGCCAGCGGGGGGGGCCGGGAGCGGGATGGGCGTAGCAATCAGCCCCAGCATTTT. It translates to CASGGGRERDGRSNQPQHF.

This clonotype was observed a few times. A much larger clone lies a single base off, so this may be a read error. V is TRBV5-6 and J is TRBJ2-3; D is unclear. The V end lost 2 bases, the J end lost 8 bases, and 6 bases lay between the germline ends. The CDR3 sequence is 11 residues long. Germline CDR1 and CDR2: SGHDT and YYEEEE. CDR3 in DNA: TGTGCCAGCAGCTTTATAGGTACGCAGTATTTT. Its translation: CASSFIGTQYF.

A note on this clonotype: One base away lies a much larger clone, so this may be a sequencing read error. This sequence joins TRBV6-5 and TRBJ2-1; D gene ambiguous. Germline lookup yields CDR1 MNHEY and CDR2 SVGAGI. Trimming removed 6 bases at V and 7 bases at J, with 13 bases between. This CDR3 spans 13 amino acids. CDR3 DNA sequence: TGTGCCAGCAGCCCATCAGGACGGAATGAGCAGTTCTTC. Translating it yields CASSPSGRNEQFF.